A single sample gave rise to the 8 T cell receptor beta chains below, sequenced in a study of shared clonotypes between healthy human individuals. The protocol was immunoSEQ multiplex PCR, while the TCRdb copy is restricted to in-frame clones and leaves out a portion. This sample carries around 1.4 million clones, 98% of them seen once, and the ten largest clones take 0.36%. Sequences were obtained from naive CD4+ T cells sorted from blood. Subset reported: CD45RA+ positively selected. The receptors were sampled from a man in his thirties or forties in good health.

The CDR3 DNA reads TGCAGCGTTGAGCTCTGGGACTCTGGGGCCAACGTCCTGACTTTC. It is translated as CSVELWDSGANVLTF. The chain couples TRBV29-1 to TRBJ2-6, with D unclear. Trimming left V 3 bases short and J 0 bases short, with 9 bases between. Germline CDR1 and CDR2: SQVTM and ANQGSEA. This CDR3 region has 15 residues.

This clone has only one observation. The chain carries TRBV18 and TRBJ1-5; D is unclear. The CDR3 consists of 17 residues. Looked up from germline, CDR1 is KGHSH and CDR2 is LQKENI. V lost 6 bases to trimming and J lost 1 base, with 19 bases between them. CDR3 DNA sequence: TGTGCCAGCTCCCCGAATTCCGGCATATCGAGCAATCAGCCCCAGCATTTT. Its protein is CASSPNSGISSNQPQHF.

The chain uses TRBV5-1 and TRBJ2-1; D remains unclear. The CDR3 is made up of 11 amino acids. CDR1 is SGHRS, CDR2 YFSETQ, per germline. Trimming cost V 1 base and J 5 bases, with 1 base left between them. The CDR3 DNA follows: TGCGCCAGCAGCTTGCACAATGAGCAGTTCTTC. This codes for CASSLHNEQFF.

This sequence joins TRBV4-1 and TRBJ1-5, with D perhaps TRBD1 (6 bases). Germline CDR1 MGHRA, CDR2 YSYEKL. There are 14 residues in the CDR3. V gave up 1 base and J gave up 10 bases, with 14 bases separating them. CDR3 region: CASSQVEGDGPQHF. The CDR3 region has the DNA TGCGCCAGCAGCCAAGTTGAGGGGGATGGACCCCAGCATTTT.

On this clone: Other DNA sequences in the sample encode the same CDR3. The rearrangement links TRBV18 to TRBJ2-3, with a possible D match to TRBD1 (5 bases). The V gene's germline CDR1 is KGHSH and CDR2 LQKENI. With 3 bases removed from V and 1 base from J, the gap between germline ends came to 8 bases. The CDR3 runs to 14 residues. The CDR3 DNA sequence: TGTGCCAGCTCACCCAGCAGGGGCACAGATACGCAGTATTTT. This sequence encodes CASSPSRGTDTQYF.

This sequence joins TRBV27 and TRBJ2-5; 9 positions agree with TRBD1. J was trimmed by 2 bases and V by 1 base; bases with no gene match: 2. The CDR3 runs to 15 residues. Germline V gene data show CDR1 as MNHEY and CDR2 as SMNVEV (reference sequence). CDR3 sequence: CASSLWGQGQETQYF. The CDR3 bases are TGTGCCAGCAGTTTATGGGGACAGGGTCAAGAGACCCAGTACTTC.

The chain employs TRBV19 and TRBJ2-1; TRBD2 matches at 14 bases. V shed 8 bases and J 10 bases; nucleotides not matched to a gene: 7. This CDR3 region has 14 residues. CDR1 and CDR2 from the germline V gene are LNHDA and SQIVND (reference sequence). This chain's CDR3 is CASRTGLAGVEQFF. CDR3 bases: TGTGCCAGTCGGACGGGACTAGCGGGAGTGGAGCAGTTCTTC.

The chain links TRBV11-1 to TRBJ2-2; D uncertain. Germline-derived CDR1 and CDR2 are SGHAT and FQDESV (reference sequence). V dropped 5 bases and J dropped 1 base, with 14 bases sitting between them. The CDR3 consists of 16 residues. The CDR3 loop reads CASSPQFQLNTGELFF. In DNA form, the CDR3 reads TGTGCCAGCAGCCCACAGTTTCAGCTGAACACCGGGGAGCTGTTTTTT.